Listed below are T cell receptor beta chains from one sample, sequenced in a study of OX40 agonist ivuxolimab in advanced cancers. Some clones are missing from TCRdb's copy, which holds only in-frame ones; the method was immunoSEQ multiplex PCR. The table includes over 45,000 clones, more than 80% detected once. Sequencing used CD4+ or CD8+ T cells sorted from blood, obtained in a trial of the OX40 agonist ivuxolimab. These receptor sequences come from an adult with an advanced solid tumor such as melanoma, head and neck, liver or kidney cancer. Each CDR3 is given with its conserved first and last residue. The D gene is left open where the match is weak. A clone size is listed for some rows: how often the clone was seen (once, few, many), or a class if it is expanded.

V	J	size	D	CDR3	DNA
TRBV5-1	TRBJ1-1	few	TRBD1	CASSFTGDNTEAFF	TGCGCCAGCAGTTTTACAGGGGACAACACTGAAGCTTTCTTT
TRBV6-1	TRBJ1-1	-	-	CASSERAGSSSTEAFF	TGTGCCAGCAGTGAAAGGGCAGGGTCATCGAGCACTGAAGCTTTCTTT
TRBV18	TRBJ1-1	-	-	CASSPFPGGHTEAFF	TGTGCCAGCTCCCCATTTCCCGGGGGGCACACTGAAGCTTTCTTT
TRBV6-6	TRBJ1-1	-	-	CASSYWGTRGNTEAFF	TGTGCCAGCAGTTACTGGGGGACACGGGGAAACACTGAAGCTTTCTTT
TRBV28	TRBJ1-5	-	-	CASLGWTRVSNQPQHF	TGTGCCAGCCTAGGGTGGACTCGAGTAAGCAATCAGCCCCAGCATTTT
TRBV29-1	TRBJ1-2	-	TRBD1	CSVDRGPGYTF	TGCAGCGTTGACAGGGGGCCTGGCTACACCTTC
TRBV21-1	TRBJ2-7	-	-	CASKNGRRVFEQYF	TGTGCCAGCAAGAACGGGAGGAGGGTATTCGAGCAGTACTTC
TRBV6-6	TRBJ2-5	few	-	CASSYSGRQETQYF	TGTGCCAGCAGTTACTCTGGTAGGCAAGAGACCCAGTACTTC
TRBV28	TRBJ2-7	few	TRBD2	CASSSRLAGTNSYEQYF	TGTGCCAGCAGTTCCCGCCTAGCGGGCACCAACTCCTACGAGCAGTACTTC
TRBV18	TRBJ2-1	-	TRBD2	CASSSRESYNEQFF	TGTGCCAGCTCATCGCGGGAGTCCTACAATGAGCAGTTCTTC
TRBV7-2	TRBJ2-7	-	-	CASSVRDTPREQYF	TGTGCCAGCAGCGTAAGGGACACGCCTCGGGAGCAGTACTTC
TRBV10-3	TRBJ1-2	-	-	CAYGGGTDGYTF	TGTGCATACGGTGGGGGTACCGATGGCTACACCTTC
TRBV18	TRBJ1-1	-	TRBD1	CASSPDYRGVAEAFF	TGTGCCAGCTCACCCGATTACAGGGGTGTAGCTGAAGCTTTCTTT
TRBV5-6	TRBJ2-5	-	-	CASSLGGGQETQYF	TGTGCCAGCAGCTTGGGAGGGGGCCAAGAGACCCAGTACTTC
TRBV6-5	TRBJ2-1	-	TRBD2	CASSERGLGEGQFF	TGTGCCAGCAGTGAAAGGGGACTAGGGGAGGGGCAGTTCTTC
TRBV30	TRBJ1-2	-	TRBD1	CAWSPGQGYGYTF	TGTGCCTGGAGTCCGGGACAGGGGTACGGCTACACCTTC
TRBV7-9	TRBJ1-2	-	TRBD1	CASTRGQGASGYTF	TGTGCCAGCACCAGGGGACAGGGGGCCAGTGGCTACACCTTC
TRBV19	TRBJ1-6	-	-	CASTPGTSPLHF	TGTGCCAGTACCCCCGGCACTTCACCCCTCCACTTT
TRBV5-1	TRBJ2-7	few	TRBD1	CASTPTGSYEQYF	TGCGCCAGCACGCCGACAGGGTCCTACGAGCAGTACTTC
TRBV2	TRBJ2-1	-	-	CASSAPGASYNEQFF	TGTGCCAGCAGTGCTCCGGGAGCGTCCTACAATGAGCAGTTCTTC
TRBV6-5	TRBJ2-7	-	TRBD1	CASHRDRGFHEQYF	TGTGCCAGTCACCGGGACAGGGGCTTCCACGAGCAGTACTTC
TRBV18	TRBJ2-7	-	TRBD1	CASSPGQHYEQYF	TGTGCCAGCTCACCGGGACAGCATTACGAGCAGTACTTC
TRBV29-1	TRBJ2-1	-	-	CSVKHVDEQFF	TGCAGCGTTAAACACGTCGATGAGCAGTTCTTC
TRBV18	TRBJ1-1	-	TRBD1	CASSSGQGATEAFF	TGTGCCAGCTCATCGGGACAGGGGGCCACTGAAGCTTTCTTT
TRBV18	TRBJ1-6	-	-	CASSPQGRRDSPLHF	TGTGCCAGCTCACCACAGGGGCGCAGGGATTCACCCCTCCACTTT
TRBV29-1	TRBJ2-3	-	TRBD2	CSVDGASGGTQYF	TGCAGCGTTGATGGGGCTAGCGGGGGTACGCAGTATTTT
TRBV7-9	TRBJ1-2	-	-	CASSLGGTGSYGYTF	TGTGCCAGCAGCTTAGGCGGGACGGGAAGCTATGGCTACACCTTC
TRBV6-5	TRBJ1-2	-	-	CASSTRYLAGYTF	TGTGCCAGCAGTACCCGATACTTAGCTGGCTACACCTTC
TRBV29-1	TRBJ2-1	-	TRBD2	CSAGIVAGVGNEQFF	TGCAGCGCCGGGATAGTCGCGGGAGTAGGAAATGAGCAGTTCTTC
TRBV11-1	TRBJ2-7	-	TRBD2	CASGNSGTSGGYEQYF	TGTGCCAGCGGAAACTCCGGGACTAGCGGTGGATACGAGCAGTACTTC
TRBV19	TRBJ2-2	-	-	CASSIIGLGNDGELFF	TGTGCCAGTAGTATAATCGGCCTAGGGAATGACGGGGAGCTGTTTTTT
TRBV5-4	TRBJ1-2	-	-	CASSLGQAYTF	TGTGCCAGCAGCTTGGGCCAGGCCTACACCTTC
TRBV13	TRBJ2-7	-	TRBD1	CASTDRGRGEQYF	TGTGCCAGCACCGACAGGGGGAGAGGGGAGCAGTACTTC
TRBV11-3	TRBJ2-7	-	-	CASSLAGVYEQYF	TGTGCCAGCAGCTTAGCGGGAGTTTACGAGCAGTACTTC
TRBV15	TRBJ2-7	-	-	CATSRGRNSYEQYF	TGTGCCACCAGCAGAGGACGAAATAGTTACGAGCAGTACTTC
TRBV27	TRBJ2-7	-	TRBD1	CASGIQGRGQQYF	TGTGCCAGCGGGATCCAAGGAAGGGGGCAGCAGTACTTC
TRBV23-1	TRBJ1-5	-	-	CASSQCRGVSNQPQHF	TGCGCCAGCAGTCAATGCCGCGGGGTTAGCAATCAGCCCCAGCATTTT
TRBV11-3	TRBJ2-2	-	TRBD1	CASSSDRFSLGELFF	TGTGCCAGCAGCTCGGACAGGTTCTCTCTAGGGGAGCTGTTTTTT
TRBV15	TRBJ1-5	-	TRBD1	CATSMGQGRPQHF	TGTGCCACCAGCATGGGACAGGGCCGGCCCCAGCATTTT
TRBV30	TRBJ1-6	-	-	CAWSLQVYSPLHF	TGTGCCTGGAGTTTACAGGTCTATTCACCCCTCCACTTT